This T cell receptor beta chain was recorded in a study of molecular identifiers for immune sequencing clone quantification. The overall study: Replicate runs used RNA from roughly 18,000 or 92,000 naive CD8 cells, which was split five ways into aliquots, and four of those aliquots were then sequenced.

Previously described methods and listed TCR primers were employed for the bulk TCR libraries. TCRdb independently ran MiXCR on the PCR reads; one entry per CDR3 protein. The sample shows 460,000 or so distinct CDR3 sequences, about 20% of them seen only once. This clonotype appeared many times. Its antigen is unknown. Whole-study results and caveats: Researchers reportedly could pick up spiked Jurkat TCR RNA from one cell mixed into about a million naive cells. Clones of above 20 RNA copies carried over 99% of effector molecules; in naive cells they carried under 1%.

The source is a human donor in good health. Some libraries in this study had Jurkat cell RNA spiked in. Sequenced sample: naive CD8+ T cells from blood, with Jurkat cell RNA spiked in. The subset is: FACS-sorted CD8+CD4-CCR7+CD45RA+ naive T cells.

CDR3 in amino acids: CASSPPDRRAQHF. The CDR3, as DNA: TGTGCCAGCAGTCCCCCCGACCGGCGGGCCCAGCATTTT. V gene TRBV12-3 or TRBV12-4 combines with J gene TRBJ1-5; the D is unclear. The V end was cut by 5 bases, the J end by 11 bases, with 16 bases between. This CDR3 comprises 13 residues.